Below, 14 T cell receptor beta chains from the same sample are listed, as sequenced in a study of neurological immune-mediated disorders. MiXCR, applied by TCRdb to the 5' RACE reads, yields one record per CDR3 protein. The sample has some 87,000 distinct CDR3 sequences, more than 5% seen once. The time point was: longitudinal time-point 2. Sequences were obtained from PBMCs. The receptor set was obtained from a woman aged 55-75 years with multiple sclerosis.

This clonotype was detected many times. The V call is TRBV7-8, the J call TRBJ1-5; the match to TRBD1 covers 8 bases. Per the germline V gene, CDR1 is SGHVS and CDR2 is FQNEAQ. J lost 6 bases, V lost 0 bases, and 4 bases had no gene match. The CDR3 has 15 amino acids. The CDR3 loop reads CASSLATGAGQPQHF. DNA of the CDR3: TGTGCCAGCAGCTTAGCGACAGGGGCTGGTCAGCCCCAGCATTTT.

This clonotype was detected many times. V usage is TRBV29-1 and J usage is TRBJ2-7, with TRBD1 identical over 8 bases. This CDR3 region has 13 residues. V trimming: 0 bases; J trimming: 6 bases; junction bases outside the gene matches: 4. Per the germline V gene, CDR1 is SQVTM and CDR2 is ANQGSEA. In nucleotides, the CDR3 is TGCAGCGTTGAAGATCGACAGGGGTTCGAGCAGTACTTC. Protein product: CSVEDRQGFEQYF.

There are a few counts of this clonotype. This sequence joins TRBV11-2 and TRBJ1-2; tentatively, D is TRBD1 (5 bases). The CDR3 is made up of 14 amino acids. The ends were cut back, 4 bases at V and 7 bases at J, with 16 bases in the middle. CDR1 is SGHAT, CDR2 FQNNGV, per germline. The chain's CDR3 is CASSSRPRGTGYTF. CDR3 nucleotides: TGTGCCAGCAGCTCCAGGCCTAGGGGTACTGGCTACACCTTC.

Details on this clonotype: No conserved phenylalanine or tryptophan is present at the end of the CDR3, so a read error is the likely explanation. This rearrangement joins TRBV7-7 to TRBJ1-6, with no clear D. Germline lookup yields CDR1 SSHAT and CDR2 FNYEAQ (reference sequence). The CDR3 spans 13 residues. CDR3 sequence: CASSSGSNSPLHC. The CDR3, as DNA: TGTGCTAGCAGCTCGGGGTCAAATTCACCCCTCCACTGT.

This clonotype occurred many times. The V call is TRBV5-5, the J call TRBJ1-1; unclear D gene. V dropped 4 bases and J dropped 11 bases, with 18 bases sitting between them. Germline CDR1 is SGHKS and CDR2 is YYEKEE (reference sequence). This CDR3 is 13 amino acids long. The CDR3 region has the DNA TGTGCCAGCAGCGAAGACGTAGTCTGGTCGGCTTTCTTT. Amino acids: CASSEDVVWSAFF.

This clonotype was picked up a small number of times. This chain connects TRBV27 to TRBJ1-6; 7 bases match TRBD1. CDR1 MNHEY and CDR2 SMNVEV come from the germline V gene (reference sequence). This CDR3 comprises 15 residues. Trimming removed 3 bases from V and 6 bases from J; junction bases left unmatched: 5. Written as DNA, the CDR3 is TGTGCCAGCAGTTTGCTTGGACAGGCTAATTCACCCCTCCACTTT. Residues: CASSLLGQANSPLHF.

At least ten counts were recorded for this clonotype. The V call is TRBV5-1, the J call TRBJ1-4; 8 nucleotides line up with TRBD1. CDR1 is SGHRS and CDR2 is YFSETQ in the germline V gene. The CDR3 spans 16 residues. With 1 base clipped from V and 1 base from J, the junction kept 3 bases outside the gene matches. CDR3 bases: TGCGCCAGCAGCTTGCAGGGGGCGGGAACTAATGAAAAACTGTTTTTT. Translation: CASSLQGAGTNEKLFF.

This clonotype occurred many times. This rearrangement joins TRBV12-3 or TRBV12-4 to TRBJ2-3; 9 nucleotides line up with TRBD1. This CDR3 is built from 17 residues. V was pared by 6 bases and J by 2 bases, with 12 bases of the junction left unmatched. The CDR3 loop is CASSPEQGQGYTDTQYF. The CDR3 nucleotides read TGTGCCAGCAGCCCTGAGCAAGGACAGGGGTACACAGATACGCAGTATTTT.

The DNA of the CDR3 is TGTGCCAGCAGCCGAAACGGGCAGGACGCTTTCTTT. This encodes CASSRNGQDAFF. This chain connects TRBV4-2 to TRBJ1-1; D ambiguous. CDR1 and CDR2 (germline): LGHNA, YNFKEQ. Trimming pared 4 bases from V and 11 bases from J, leaving 14 bases between. This CDR3 is 12 amino acids long.

This clonotype was found many times. The chain links TRBV4-2 to TRBJ2-2; 8 bases match TRBD2. The germline V gene has CDR1 LGHNA and CDR2 YNFKEQ. The V segment lost 4 bases and the J segment 1 base; nucleotides outside the gene matches: 5. This CDR3 has 16 amino acids. The CDR3 coding sequence is TGTGCCAGCAGCCCAGGACTAGCCCAGAACACCGGGGAGCTGTTTTTT. Translated, it gives CASSPGLAQNTGELFF.

There are many counts of this clonotype. The chain combines TRBV28 with TRBJ1-6, with 10 nucleotides matching TRBD1. This CDR3 is built from 14 residues. J was trimmed by 9 bases and V by 4 bases; bases with no gene match: 3. Germline lookup yields CDR1 MDHEN and CDR2 SYDVKM. Here the CDR3 reads CASSYRDRGSPLHF. CDR3 sequence (DNA): TGTGCCAGCAGTTACCGGGACAGGGGTTCACCCCTCCACTTT.

Worth noting for this clonotype: A much larger clone lies one base from this, so it may be a read error. The chain is built from TRBV20-1 and TRBJ1-1, with D possibly being TRBD1 (5 bases). Germline lookup yields CDR1 DFQATT and CDR2 SNEGSKA (reference sequence). The CDR3 length is 15 residues. CDR3 nucleotide sequence: TGCAAGATCGCAGGGAGCGATGGGATGAACACTGAAGCTTTCTTT. Translation: CKIAGSDGMNTEAFF.

The sample holds many counts of this clonotype. This chain joins TRBV9 and TRBJ2-7; TRBD1 might be the D (6 bases). Germline V lookup: CDR1 SGDLS, CDR2 YYNGEE. Trimming took off 3 bases at V and 2 bases at J, with 15 bases between the two ends. The CDR3 spans 15 residues. DNA of the CDR3: TGTGCCAGCAGCGCCCAACAGGGTGGCCCCTACGAGCAGTACTTC. Its protein is CASSAQQGGPYEQYF.

This clonotype has at least ten counts. V usage is TRBV12-3 or TRBV12-4 and J usage is TRBJ1-5; D remains unclear. Trimming took off 6 bases at V and 11 bases at J, with 14 bases between the two ends. This CDR3 is built from 12 residues. Here the CDR3 DNA reads TGTGCCAGCAGCCCGGGCCCTACGGCCCAGCATTTT. This encodes CASSPGPTAQHF.